The rows below give T cell receptor beta chains drawn from one sample of a study of cytomegalovirus exposure and HLA in healthy donors. The protocol was immunoSEQ multiplex PCR, while the TCRdb copy is restricted to in-frame clones and leaves out a portion. This table has 100,000 to 150,000 clones, 89% appearing once. Sequenced input: PBMCs. The origin of the receptors is a woman between 18 and 29 years old in good health and CMV-seronegative. The CDR3 runs from the conserved cysteine through the conserved F or W. D genes are given only for firm matches. Clone size is not always given. Where it is, it says once, few, many or a class for expanded clones.

TRBD2,NA,15,TRBJ2-7,TRBV19,TGTGCCAGTAGTATAGAAGTGCGCGGGAGCTACGAGCAGTACTTC,CASSIEVRGSYEQYF
TRBD1,NA,15,TRBJ2-7,TRBV5-1,TGCGCCAGCAGCTTGGCCGGGACAGGGCTCTACGAGCAGTACTTC,CASSLAGTGLYEQYF
TRBD1,NA,14,TRBJ2-5,TRBV2,TGTGCCAGCTTGGGACAGGGGGCCGGGGAGACCCAGTACTTC,CASLGQGAGETQYF
NA,NA,11,TRBJ2-2,TRBV7-2,TGTGCCAGCAGCTTAGTTAGGGAGCTGTTTTTT,CASSLVRELFF
TRBD1,NA,16,TRBJ1-1,TRBV28,TGTGCCAGCAGACGTGTCTACGGGACAGGGGCTACTGAAGCTTTCTTT,CASRRVYGTGATEAFF
TRBD1,NA,15,TRBJ1-1,TRBV5-1,TGCGCCAGCAGCTTGCGGGGACAGGAGAACACTGAAGCTTTCTTT,CASSLRGQENTEAFF
NA,NA,18,TRBJ2-2,TRBV4-2,TGTGCCAGCAGCCACCCGACTCGGGAAAAAAGGAACACCGGGGAGCTGTTTTTT,CASSHPTREKRNTGELFF
TRBD2,NA,15,TRBJ2-1,TRBV27,TGTGCCAGCACCAAAACTAGCGGGTATTACAATGAGCAGTTCTTC,CASTKTSGYYNEQFF
TRBD2,NA,19,TRBJ2-1,TRBV5-1,TGCGCCAGCAGCTCCCGGGTAGCGGGAGGGCCCACCTCCTACAATGAGCAGTTCTTC,CASSSRVAGGPTSYNEQFF
NA,NA,15,TRBJ2-7,TRBV6-1,TGTGCCAGCAGTCCCCTGGGCAGTAATACCTACGAGCAGTACTTC,CASSPLGSNTYEQYF
NA,NA,16,TRBJ2-1,TRBV5-6,TGTGCCAGCAGCTATATGACAGTGCTCTCCTACAATGAGCAGTTCTTC,CASSYMTVLSYNEQFF
TRBD2,NA,13,TRBJ2-5,TRBV30,TGTGCCTGGAGTGTAGGTAGCGGGAAGACCCAGTACTTC,CAWSVGSGKTQYF
NA,NA,15,TRBJ1-4,TRBV6-5,TGTGCCAGCAGTTATCGCGCGTTCGGAGACGAAAAACTGTTTTTT,CASSYRAFGDEKLFF
TRBD2,NA,14,TRBJ2-3,TRBV11-3,TGTGCCAGCTCGGCTAGCGGGGGAACAGATACGCAGTATTTT,CASSASGGTDTQYF
NA,NA,13,TRBJ2-7,TRBV5-1,TGCGCCAGCAGCTCAGCGATGCCCTACGAGCAGTACTTC,CASSSAMPYEQYF
NA,NA,14,TRBJ1-2,TRBV7-2,TGTGCCAGCACGTACTCCTCTGGGGCATATGGCTACACCTTC,CASTYSSGAYGYTF
TRBD2,NA,13,TRBJ2-1,TRBV28,TGTGCCAGCGAGCGGGGGGAATACAATGAGCAGTTCTTC,CASERGEYNEQFF
NA,NA,10,TRBJ1-1,TRBV29-1,TGCAGCGGGGGGGAAATTGAGGCTTTCTTT,CSGGEIEAFF
NA,once,14,TRBJ2-7,TRBV9,TGTGCCAGCAGCGTAGCGATGGGGCGGCGGGAGCAGTACTTC,CASSVAMGRREQYF
TRBD2,few,16,TRBJ2-7,TRBV4-1,TGCGCCAGCAGCCAAGAGTCTTGGACTAGCGGCTACGAGCAGTACTTC,CASSQESWTSGYEQYF
NA,NA,14,TRBJ2-7,TRBV7-2,TGTGCCAGCAGCTTAGGCCGGGGCTCCTACGAGCAGTACTTC,CASSLGRGSYEQYF
TRBD2,NA,15,TRBJ2-2,TRBV6-4,TGTGCCAGCAGTGAAAGTAGCGGGACTGCCGGGGAGCTGTTTTTT,CASSESSGTAGELFF
NA,NA,18,TRBJ2-2,TRBV7-2,TGTGCCAGCAGCAGGATGTGGGGAGACACGCCGAACACCGGGGAGCTGTTTTTT,CASSRMWGDTPNTGELFF
NA,NA,15,TRBJ1-1,TRBV5-1,TGCGCCAGCAGCTTGGTACCAGGGGTAGACACTGAAGCTTTCTTT,CASSLVPGVDTEAFF
NA,NA,12,TRBJ2-7,TRBV28,TGTGCCAGCAGTTCCGGGTCCTACGAGCAGTACTTC,CASSSGSYEQYF
NA,NA,16,TRBJ1-4,TRBV6-5,TGTGCCAGCAGTTACGGATTGACGGCGGTTAATGAAAAACTGTTTTTT,CASSYGLTAVNEKLFF
NA,NA,13,TRBJ1-1,TRBV19,TGTGCCAGCCAGGGCGTGATGAACACTGAAGCTTTCTTT,CASQGVMNTEAFF
NA,NA,14,TRBJ2-3,TRBV30,TGTGCCTGGACTCAGCGTCTTAGCACAGATACGCAGTATTTT,CAWTQRLSTDTQYF
NA,NA,14,TRBJ2-3,TRBV6-4,TGTGCCAGCAGTGACCCCTATGGCACAGATACGCAGTATTTT,CASSDPYGTDTQYF
NA,NA,16,TRBJ1-3,TRBV5-1,TGCGCCAGCAGCTTGGGAAACTCAAACCTCGGAAACACCATATATTTT,CASSLGNSNLGNTIYF
TRBD2,NA,14,TRBJ2-7,TRBV30,TGTGCCTGGAGTTCGCTAGCGGGCTCCTACGAGCAGTACTTC,CAWSSLAGSYEQYF
NA,once,18,TRBJ2-3,TRBV7-8,TGTGCCAGCAGCTTCCGGCGTCGCGGGGTATCTAGCACAGATACGCAGTATTTT,CASSFRRRGVSSTDTQYF
NA,NA,16,TRBJ2-6,TRBV7-6,TGTGCCAGCAGCTTAGTCGGTAGCTCTGGGGCCAACGTCCTGACTTTC,CASSLVGSSGANVLTF
TRBD1,NA,16,TRBJ1-5,TRBV28,TGTGCCAGCTCCCGGGACAGGGGTGGGAGCAATCAGCCCCAGCATTTT,CASSRDRGGSNQPQHF
NA,NA,16,TRBJ1-2,TRBV2,TGTGCCAGCAGTGACACGGACAGATATGTTGGGGGTGGCTACACCTTC,CASSDTDRYVGGGYTF
NA,once,14,TRBJ1-1,TRBV6-1,TGTGCCAGCCACTCCGGGGAGGAGAACACTGAAGCTTTCTTT,CASHSGEENTEAFF
NA,NA,14,TRBJ1-1,TRBV28,TGTGCCAGCAGTTTAACAGGGATAGGCGCTGAAGCTTTCTTT,CASSLTGIGAEAFF
NA,NA,13,TRBJ1-1,TRBV29-1,TGCAGCGTTGTTCGAGGGATGAACACTGAAGCTTTCTTT,CSVVRGMNTEAFF
NA,NA,14,TRBJ2-1,TRBV6-5,TGTGCCAGCAGTTACTCTAGCGCCAACAATGAGCAGTTCTTC,CASSYSSANNEQFF
TRBD1,NA,12,TRBJ1-1,TRBV29-1,TGCAGCGGGACAGGAGCCAACACTGAAGCTTTCTTT,CSGTGANTEAFF
TRBD1,NA,17,TRBJ2-1,TRBV11-3,TGTGCCAGCAGCTTAGGAGGTTCTACCCCAGGACAGGGAGAGCAGTTCTTC,CASSLGGSTPGQGEQFF
NA,NA,15,TRBJ1-5,TRBV6-6,TGTGCCAGCAGCGTAACATCAGGGTACCAGCAGCCCCAGCATTTT,CASSVTSGYQQPQHF
NA,NA,14,TRBJ1-5,TRBV5-5,TGTGCCAGCAGCCCCGGACAGCTGGACCAGCCCCAGCATTTT,CASSPGQLDQPQHF
NA,NA,16,TRBJ1-2,TRBV10-3,TGTGCCATCAGTTATCCGGACAGAGCAGGGAGCTATGGCTACACCTTC,CAISYPDRAGSYGYTF
NA,NA,15,TRBJ2-5,TRBV5-1,TGCGCCAGCAGCCCAGCCCCGGGGGGCGAAAAGACCCAGTACTTC,CASSPAPGGEKTQYF
NA,NA,10,TRBJ2-3,TRBV9,TGTGCCAGCAGCGTAGATGCGGACTCGTGG,CASSVDADSW
NA,NA,14,TRBJ1-3,TRBV28,TGTGCCAGCATAACGGACAGCGTGAGAAACACCATATATTTT,CASITDSVRNTIYF
NA,NA,16,TRBJ2-3,TRBV2,TGTGCCAGCAGTGTCGGGGTACAGGGAAACACAGATACGCAGTATTTT,CASSVGVQGNTDTQYF
NA,NA,13,TRBJ1-1,TRBV10-3,TGTGCCACAAGCACAAGGGCGGGCACTGAAGCTTTCTTT,CATSTRAGTEAFF
NA,few,15,TRBJ2-3,TRBV6-1,TGTGCCAGCACAAGGGGGGGGCCTATCACAGATACGCAGTATTTT,CASTRGGPITDTQYF
TRBD1,once,15,TRBJ2-7,TRBV19,TGTGCCAGTAGCCAGGGGGACACCGGGGCGCTCGGGCAGTACTTC,CASSQGDTGALGQYF